What follows is one T cell receptor (beta chain) and its context. Its cognate antigen is unknown. This specimen comes from a study of CD8+ T cells in alopecia areata. Extracted RNA was reverse transcribed, and the resulting cDNA served as sequencing template. Assay used: immunoSEQ multiplex PCR; TCRdb lists only in-frame clones, some missing. In the table there are a few hundred thousand clones, around 50% of which are singletons. General observations from the study: Lesional tissue from the scalp (especially in alopecia totalis/universalis) showed higher clonality than normal scalp.

V lost 1 base to trimming and J lost 2 bases, with 9 bases between them. In germline, CDR1 is SEHNR, CDR2 FQNEAQ (reference sequence). This CDR3 region has 14 residues. J is TRBJ2-7 and V is TRBV7-9; D possibly corresponds to TRBD1 (5 bases). The sequence derives from a human donor in good health. Input material: CD8+ T cells sorted from blood. The CDR3 DNA is TGTGCCAGCAGCTTAGTGGTGGGGCCCTACGAGCAGTACTTC. Its translation is CASSLVVGPYEQYF.